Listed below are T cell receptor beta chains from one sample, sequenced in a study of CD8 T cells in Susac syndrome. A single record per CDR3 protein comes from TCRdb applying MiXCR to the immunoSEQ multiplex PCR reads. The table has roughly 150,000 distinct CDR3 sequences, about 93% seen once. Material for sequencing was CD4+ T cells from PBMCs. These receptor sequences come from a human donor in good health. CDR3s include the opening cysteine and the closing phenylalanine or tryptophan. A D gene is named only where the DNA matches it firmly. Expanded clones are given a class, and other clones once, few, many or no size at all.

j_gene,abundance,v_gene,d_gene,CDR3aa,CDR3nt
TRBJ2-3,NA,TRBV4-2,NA,CASSLGDGSTDTQYF,TGTGCCAGCAGCTTGGGGGACGGAAGCACAGATACGCAGTATTTT
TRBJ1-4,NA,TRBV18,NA,CASSIPPGRTNEKLFF,TGTGCCAGCTCAATACCACCAGGGAGAACTAATGAAAAACTGTTTTTT
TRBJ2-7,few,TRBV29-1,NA,CSATERSYEQYF,TGCAGCGCGACTGAACGGTCCTACGAGCAGTACTTC
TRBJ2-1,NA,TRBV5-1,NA,CASSPAPSGADNEQFF,TGCGCCAGCAGCCCAGCACCATCCGGAGCAGACAATGAGCAGTTCTTC
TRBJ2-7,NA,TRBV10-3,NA,CAISEHSYEQYF,TGTGCCATCAGTGAGCACTCCTACGAGCAGTACTTC
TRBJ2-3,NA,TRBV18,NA,CASSPRGSTDTQYF,TGTGCCAGCTCACCGAGGGGGAGCACAGATACGCAGTATTTT
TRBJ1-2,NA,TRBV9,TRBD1,CASSETGVGYGYTF,TGTGCCAGCAGCGAGACAGGGGTTGGCTATGGCTACACCTTC
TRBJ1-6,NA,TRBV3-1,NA,CASSEGQTYNSPLHF,TGTGCCAGCAGCGAGGGACAAACCTATAATTCACCCCTCCACTTT
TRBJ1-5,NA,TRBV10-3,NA,CAISESGRDQPQHF,TGTGCCATCAGTGAGTCAGGCAGGGACCAGCCCCAGCATTTT
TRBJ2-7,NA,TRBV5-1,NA,CASSFSGRKDEQYF,TGCGCCAGCAGCTTCAGCGGACGTAAGGACGAGCAGTACTTC
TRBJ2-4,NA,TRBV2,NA,CASSERVLLAKNIQYF,TGTGCCAGCAGTGAAAGGGTACTCCTAGCCAAAAACATTCAGTACTTC
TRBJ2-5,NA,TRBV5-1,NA,CASSLGHNQETQYF,TGCGCCAGCAGCTTGGGACACAACCAAGAGACCCAGTACTTC
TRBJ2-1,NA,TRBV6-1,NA,CASRGNEQFF,TGTGCCAGCAGAGGGAATGAGCAGTTCTTC
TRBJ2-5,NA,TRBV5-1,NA,CASSLFGRQETQYF,TGCGCCAGCAGCTTGTTCGGCAGACAAGAGACCCAGTACTTC
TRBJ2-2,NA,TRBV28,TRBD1,CASSLGGQGAAGELFF,TGTGCCAGCAGTTTAGGCGGACAGGGGGCGGCCGGGGAGCTGTTTTTT
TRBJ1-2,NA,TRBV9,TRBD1,CASSAFISQGAVGYTF,TGTGCCAGCAGCGCTTTCATTTCACAGGGGGCGGTCGGCTACACCTTC
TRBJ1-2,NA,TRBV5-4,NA,CASTLFPLEGYGYTF,TGTGCCAGCACCCTGTTCCCACTCGAGGGCTATGGCTACACCTTC
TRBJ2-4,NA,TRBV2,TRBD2,CASTQVSGGDIQYF,TGTGCCAGCACGCAGGTTTCGGGGGGAGACATTCAGTACTTC
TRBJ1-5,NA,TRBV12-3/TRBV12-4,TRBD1,CASSPGQGGSGPQHF,TGTGCCAGCAGTCCGGGACAGGGGGGCTCAGGGCCCCAGCATTTT
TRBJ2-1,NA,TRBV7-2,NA,CASSETIEQFF,TGTGCCAGCAGCGAGACTATTGAGCAGTTCTTC
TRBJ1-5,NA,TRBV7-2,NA,CASSPRGGGNQPQHF,TGTGCCAGCAGCCCTCGTGGGGGCGGCAATCAGCCCCAGCATTTT
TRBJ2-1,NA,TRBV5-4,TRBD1,CASSDRTGGKEQFF,TGTGCCAGCAGCGACCGGACAGGGGGTAAGGAGCAGTTCTTC
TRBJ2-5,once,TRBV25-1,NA,CASSGPGRETQYF,TGTGCCAGCAGTGGCCCCGGGCGGGAGACCCAGTACTTC
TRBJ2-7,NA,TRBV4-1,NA,CASSQAENYEQYF,TGCGCCAGCAGCCAAGCGGAGAATTACGAGCAGTACTTC
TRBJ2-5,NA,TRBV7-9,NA,CASSTPGQETQYF,TGTGCCAGCAGTACCCCCGGCCAAGAGACCCAGTACTTC
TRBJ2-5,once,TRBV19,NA,CASSIDRDTQETQYF,TGTGCCAGTAGTATAGATCGGGACACCCAAGAGACCCAGTACTTC
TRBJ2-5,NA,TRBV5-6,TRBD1,CASSSRQGGETQYF,TGTGCCAGCAGCTCCCGACAGGGTGGGGAGACCCAGTACTTC
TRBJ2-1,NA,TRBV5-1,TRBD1,CASSLGQGTGEQFF,TGCGCCAGCAGCTTGGGACAGGGAACGGGTGAGCAGTTCTTC
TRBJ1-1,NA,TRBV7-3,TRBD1,CASSPQATGVGTEAFF,TGTGCCAGCAGCCCCCAGGCGACAGGGGTGGGCACTGAAGCTTTCTTT
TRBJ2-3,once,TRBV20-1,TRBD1,CSVGDRFSGTQYF,TGCAGTGTTGGGGACAGGTTTTCTGGTACGCAGTATTTT
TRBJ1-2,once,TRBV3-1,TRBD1,CASSHTGAVTF,TGTGCCAGCAGCCACACAGGGGCGGTCACCTTC
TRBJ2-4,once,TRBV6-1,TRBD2,CASSPTYGGEGNIQYF,TGTGCCAGCAGCCCAACCTACGGGGGGGAAGGAAACATTCAGTACTTC
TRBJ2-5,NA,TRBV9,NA,CASSVAIGPDRETQYF,TGTGCCAGCAGCGTAGCTATCGGCCCGGACCGGGAGACCCAGTACTTC
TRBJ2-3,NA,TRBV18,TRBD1,CASSPGQVGDTQYF,TGTGCCAGCTCACCCGGACAGGTTGGAGATACGCAGTATTTT
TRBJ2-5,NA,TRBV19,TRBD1,CASSDVGGLGETQYF,TGTGCCAGTAGTGACGTAGGGGGCCTGGGAGAGACCCAGTACTTC
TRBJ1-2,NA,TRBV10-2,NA,CASSERQRYGYTF,TGCGCCAGCAGTGAGCGACAGCGGTACGGCTACACCTTC
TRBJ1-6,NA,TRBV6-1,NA,CASSGSGLSPLHF,TGTGCCAGCAGTGGATCCGGTCTTTCACCCCTCCACTTT
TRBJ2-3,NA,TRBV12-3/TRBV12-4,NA,CASKGAADTQYF,TGTGCCAGCAAGGGCGCGGCAGATACGCAGTATTTT
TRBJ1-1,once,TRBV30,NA,CAWSKGRRANTEAFF,TGTGCCTGGAGTAAGGGTAGACGGGCGAACACTGAAGCTTTCTTT
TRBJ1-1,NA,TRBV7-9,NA,CASSPRAVNTEAFF,TGTGCCAGCAGTCCCAGGGCGGTGAACACTGAAGCTTTCTTT
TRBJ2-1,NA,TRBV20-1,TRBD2,CSARGRRGTYNEQFF,TGCAGTGCTAGGGGCAGGCGGGGGACCTACAATGAGCAGTTCTTC
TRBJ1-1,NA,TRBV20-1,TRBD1,CSAHTNQGVNTEAFF,TGCAGTGCTCACACAAACCAGGGGGTGAACACTGAAGCTTTCTTT
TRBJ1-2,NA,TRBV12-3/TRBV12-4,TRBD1,CASSHDRGYGYTF,TGTGCCAGCAGTCATGACAGGGGCTATGGCTACACCTTC
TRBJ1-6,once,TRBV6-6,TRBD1,CASSHGTGAEYSPLHF,TGTGCCAGCAGTCACGGGACAGGGGCGGAGTATTCACCCCTCCACTTT
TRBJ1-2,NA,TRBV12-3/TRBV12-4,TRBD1,CASSLGNGQGRDGYTF,TGTGCCAGCAGTTTAGGCAACGGACAGGGACGGGATGGCTACACCTTC
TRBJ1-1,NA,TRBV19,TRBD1,CASSTAGQGVKTEAFF,TGTGCCAGTAGTACAGCGGGACAGGGGGTGAAGACTGAAGCTTTCTTT
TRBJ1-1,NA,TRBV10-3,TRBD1,CAISEPTGQAPNTEAFF,TGTGCCATCAGTGAGCCGACGGGACAGGCCCCGAACACTGAAGCTTTCTTT
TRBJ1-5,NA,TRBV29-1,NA,CSVQRFSPQHF,TGCAGCGTACAGAGGTTTAGCCCCCAGCATTTT
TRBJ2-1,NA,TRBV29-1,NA,CSVLPDRYNEQFF,TGCAGCGTTCTCCCGGACAGATACAATGAGCAGTTCTTC
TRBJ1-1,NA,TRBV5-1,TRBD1,CASTRQGASNTEAFF,TGCGCCAGCACCCGACAGGGGGCTTCGAACACTGAAGCTTTCTTT
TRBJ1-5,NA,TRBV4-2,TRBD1,CASSPGTAENQPQHF,TGTGCCAGCAGCCCGGGGACAGCAGAAAATCAGCCCCAGCATTTT
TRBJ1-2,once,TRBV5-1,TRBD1,CASSLEQGAGYTF,TGCGCCAGCAGCTTGGAGCAGGGGGCGGGCTACACCTTC
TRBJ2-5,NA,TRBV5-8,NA,CASSFWGPRETQYF,TGTGCCAGCAGCTTTTGGGGGCCCCGGGAGACCCAGTACTTC
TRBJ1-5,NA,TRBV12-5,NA,CASGLSQGQPQHF,TGTGCTAGTGGTTTGTCACAGGGACAGCCCCAGCATTTT